This passage covers 21 T cell receptor beta chains from one sample sequenced in a study of T-cell reconstitution after alpha-beta-depleted transplantation in children. Construction of the TCRbeta library involved unique molecular identifiers. From the PCR reads, TCRdb called clonotypes with MiXCR, one entry per CDR3 protein. Of about 400,000 distinct CDR3 sequences in the sample, roughly 20% were seen once. The material sequenced was PBMCs from the stem cell graft donor, taken from the stem cell graft. The receptors shown here come from a human donor who donated a stem cell graft to a child with acute myeloid leukemia.

The sample holds a few counts of this clonotype. The chain carries TRBV2 and TRBJ2-5; unclear D gene. Germline V lookup: CDR1 SNHLY, CDR2 FYNNEI. V dropped 3 bases and J dropped 4 bases, with 6 bases sitting between them. The CDR3 loop spans 12 amino acids. CDR3 protein: CASSDRGETQYF. The CDR3 DNA reads TGTGCCAGCAGTGATCGTGGAGAGACCCAGTACTTC.

This chain connects TRBV18 to TRBJ2-7; D is unclear. CDR1 KGHSH and CDR2 LQKENI come from the germline V gene. The CDR3 has 14 amino acids. V lost 3 bases to trimming and J lost 0 bases, with 9 bases between them. CDR3 DNA: TGTGCCAGCTCACCCTCTATAACCTCCTACGAGCAGTACTTC. Protein product: CASSPSITSYEQYF.

The chain uses TRBV28 and TRBJ2-1, with TRBD2 matching over 11 bases. The CDR3 has 15 residues. Per the germline V gene, CDR1 is MDHEN and CDR2 is SYDVKM. V trimming: 6 bases; J trimming: 7 bases; junction bases outside the gene matches: 8. The CDR3 coding sequence is TGTGCCAGCAGCCCACTAGCGGGAGTAGTAAATGAGCAGTTCTTC. Translating gives CASSPLAGVVNEQFF.

This clonotype was detected ten times or more. This chain links TRBV20-1 with TRBJ2-3, with TRBD2 identical over 11 bases. The V gene end was trimmed by 0 bases and the J gene end by 4 bases; junction bases not matched to a gene: 6. The CDR3 is made up of 16 amino acids. Per germline, CDR1 DFQATT and CDR2 SNEGSKA (reference sequence). DNA for the CDR3: TGCAGTGCTAGAGAAGCGGGACTAGCGGTCTCAGATACGCAGTATTTT. As protein: CSAREAGLAVSDTQYF.

This clonotype was recorded many times. The CDR3 here is CSARPWPTSGSKYEQFF. The CDR3 DNA reads TGCAGTGCTAGACCCTGGCCTACTAGCGGGAGTAAGTATGAGCAGTTCTTC. J is TRBJ2-1 and V is TRBV20-1; 11 nucleotides match TRBD2. Trimming cost V 2 bases and J 8 bases; bases outside gene matches: 14. Germline CDR1 DFQATT, CDR2 SNEGSKA (reference sequence). The CDR3 runs 17 residues.

This clonotype was seen more than once but under ten times. This chain links TRBV20-1 with TRBJ2-3, with no clear D. The germline CDR1 and CDR2 sequences are DFQATT and SNEGSKA (reference sequence). This CDR3 is 13 amino acids long. The V and J ends lost 5 bases and 1 base respectively, with 10 bases between them. DNA of the CDR3: TGCAGTGCTGGACCTTGGGGCACAGATACGCAGTATTTT. Its translation is CSAGPWGTDTQYF.

Ten or more counts support this clonotype. The chain combines TRBV6-5 with TRBJ2-1, with TRBD2 as a possible D gene (5 bases). The V end was cut by 2 bases, the J end by 12 bases, with 8 bases between. The CDR3 runs to 11 residues. Germline V gene sequence: CDR1 MNHEY, CDR2 SVGAGI. The CDR3 protein is CASSYRLRQFF. The DNA for the CDR3 is TGTGCCAGCAGTTACCGACTAAGGCAGTTCTTC.

This clonotype occurred many times. This chain joins TRBV12-3 or TRBV12-4 and TRBJ2-1; D call uncertain. This CDR3 has 12 residues. Trimming took 4 bases from V and 10 from J, leaving 11 bases between them. CDR3 in DNA: TGTGCCAGCAGTTCGGTTGACTTGGAGCAGTTCTTC. The encoded protein is CASSSVDLEQFF.

This rearrangement joins TRBV12-3 or TRBV12-4 to TRBJ2-7, with a weak D call TRBD2 (6 bases). There are 12 residues in the CDR3. V lost 5 bases, J lost 6 bases, and 11 bases lay in between. For the CDR3, the DNA is TGTGCCAGCAGTCCGACTAGTTTCGAGCAGTACTTC. It yields the protein CASSPTSFEQYF.

V is TRBV18 and J is TRBJ1-1; D ambiguous. This CDR3 comprises 16 residues. Looked up from germline, CDR1 is KGHSH and CDR2 is LQKENI. V was cut by 3 bases and J by 0 bases, with 14 bases left in between. Written as DNA, the CDR3 is TGTGCCAGCTCACCGAGACCCTTGCGAGTGAACACTGAAGCTTTCTTT. This translates into CASSPRPLRVNTEAFF.

V is TRBV20-1 and J is TRBJ2-3, with 12 bases identical to TRBD2. The ends lost 1 base at V and 6 bases at J; junction bases unmatched: 5. In germline, CDR1 is DFQATT, CDR2 SNEGSKA (reference sequence). This CDR3 contains 15 residues. The CDR3 region has the DNA TGCAGTGCTAGAGCTAGCGGGAGGGCCGGGGATACGCAGTATTTT. Residues: CSARASGRAGDTQYF.

This clonotype was detected a few times. The chain recombines TRBV12-3 or TRBV12-4 with TRBJ2-1; a possible D gene is TRBD2 (6 bases). The CDR3 runs 13 residues. V was clipped by 6 bases and J by 5 bases, with 11 bases between them. CDR3: CASRRLVDNEQFF. In nucleotides, the CDR3 is TGTGCCAGCAGACGACTAGTAGACAATGAGCAGTTCTTC.

This clonotype has more than one count but fewer than ten. This chain uses TRBV20-1 with TRBJ2-2, with 13 bases fitting TRBD2. The ends lost 3 bases at V and 5 bases at J; junction bases unmatched: 9. CDR3 size: 17 residues. Germline V gene data show CDR1 as DFQATT and CDR2 as SNEGSKA (reference sequence). CDR3 sequence reads: CSARAGTSGIVTGELFF. The CDR3 bases are TGCAGTGCTAGGGCCGGGACTAGCGGGATTGTGACCGGGGAGCTGTTTTTT.

In its sample, this clonotype was seen a few times. The rearrangement uses TRBV15 and TRBJ2-1; 9 nucleotides match TRBD2. From germline, CDR1 is LNHNV and CDR2 YYDKDF (reference sequence). The trim removed 1 base at V and 2 bases at J, leaving 15 bases unmatched. The CDR3 length is 20 residues. CDR3 DNA: TGTGCCACCAGCAGAGCACGCGCTAGCGGGATAACGAGGGCCTACAATGAGCAGTTCTTC. Amino acids: CATSRARASGITRAYNEQFF.

This rearrangement joins TRBV28 to TRBJ2-2, with 8 positions matching TRBD1. With 6 bases clipped from V and 0 bases from J, the junction kept 6 bases outside the gene matches. The CDR3 covers 16 residues. Germline V gene lookup returns CDR1 MDHEN and CDR2 SYDVKM. CDR3 region: CASRARDRSNTGELFF. The CDR3 DNA is TGTGCCAGCAGAGCGAGGGACAGGTCGAACACCGGGGAGCTGTTTTTT.

Only one count was recorded for this clonotype. V is TRBV24-1 and J is TRBJ2-1, with 11 bases matching TRBD2. From germline, CDR1 is KGHDR and CDR2 SFDVKD. The CDR3 runs to 15 residues. V trimming: 10 bases; J trimming: 5 bases; junction bases outside the gene matches: 9. CDR3 protein: CATGPTSGTNNEQFF. The CDR3 DNA reads as TGTGCCACGGGCCCGACTAGCGGGACAAACAATGAGCAGTTCTTC.

This clonotype was seen at least ten times. The chain has TRBV12-3 or TRBV12-4 and TRBJ2-3, with 9 bases matching TRBD2. This CDR3 has 14 amino acids. V lost 3 bases, J lost 4 bases, and 2 bases stayed unmatched. CDR3: CASSLVAGADTQYF. DNA for the CDR3: TGTGCCAGCAGTTTGGTAGCGGGAGCAGATACGCAGTATTTT.

This clonotype showed up just a few times. The gene calls are TRBV27 and TRBJ1-1; 8 nucleotides agree with TRBD1. After removal of 4 bases from V and 4 bases from J, the junction contained 8 bases not matched to a gene. The germline V gene has CDR1 MNHEY and CDR2 SMNVEV (reference sequence). This CDR3 has 15 residues. CDR3 bases: TGTGCCAGCAGTTCCTGGACAGGGAAGGGCACTGAAGCTTTCTTT. It translates to CASSSWTGKGTEAFF.

The chain recombines TRBV24-1 with TRBJ2-3; a possible D gene is TRBD2 (5 bases). In germline, CDR1 is KGHDR, CDR2 SFDVKD. Trimming removed 5 bases from V and 2 bases from J, with 7 bases in between. The CDR3 covers 13 residues. CDR3 in amino acids: CATSAGFTDTQYF. CDR3 DNA sequence: TGTGCCACCAGTGCGGGGTTCACAGATACGCAGTATTTT.

The rearrangement uses TRBV12-3 or TRBV12-4 and TRBJ2-2; 7 positions match TRBD1. This CDR3 comprises 15 residues. The ends lost 7 bases at V and 5 bases at J; junction bases unmatched: 10. CDR3 loop: CASTKPGGKTGELFF. The DNA of the CDR3 is TGTGCCAGCACCAAGCCAGGGGGAAAGACCGGGGAGCTGTTTTTT.

This chain connects TRBV12-3 or TRBV12-4 to TRBJ1-3, with a possible D match to TRBD1 (6 bases). The length of the CDR3 is 16 residues. Trimming cost V 7 bases and J 0 bases, with 16 bases left between them. The CDR3 nucleotides are TGTGCCAGCAACCCCAGGGGCGCGAGCTCTGGAAACACCATATATTTT. Translation gives CASNPRGASSGNTIYF.